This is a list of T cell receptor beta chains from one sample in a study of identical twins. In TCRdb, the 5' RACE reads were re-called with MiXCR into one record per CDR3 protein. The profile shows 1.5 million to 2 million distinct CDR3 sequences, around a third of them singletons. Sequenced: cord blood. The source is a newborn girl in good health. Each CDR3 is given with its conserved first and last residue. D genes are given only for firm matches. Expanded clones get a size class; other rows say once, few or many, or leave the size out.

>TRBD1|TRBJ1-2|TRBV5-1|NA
TGCGCCAGCAGCTACTTAACAGGGGACTATGGCTACACCTTC
CASSYLTGDYGYTF
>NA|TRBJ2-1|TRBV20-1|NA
TGCAGTGCTAGACATGGGGCGAGGGTGGAAGAGCAGTTCTTC
CSARHGARVEEQFF
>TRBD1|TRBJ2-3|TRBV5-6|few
TGTGCCAGCAGCTCCCCCCCCTTCGACAGGGCTACAGATACGCAGTATTTT
CASSSPPFDRATDTQYF
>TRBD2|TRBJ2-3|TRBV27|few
TGTGCCAGCAGTTTATTGGGGGGGGGCACAGATACGCAGTATTTT
CASSLLGGGTDTQYF
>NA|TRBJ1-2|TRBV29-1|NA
TGCAGCGCAGGACTACCGGGGCGGAACTATGGCTACACCTTC
CSAGLPGRNYGYTF
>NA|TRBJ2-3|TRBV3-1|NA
TGTGCCAGCAGCCATTACAGCACAGATACGCAGTATTTT
CASSHYSTDTQYF
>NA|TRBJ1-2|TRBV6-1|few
TGTGCCAGCAGTGAAGCGGGGGCAGGGCCCTATGGCTACACCTTC
CASSEAGAGPYGYTF
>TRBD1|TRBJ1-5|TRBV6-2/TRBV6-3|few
TGTGCCAGCAGTTACCTACTCACGCGGGACAGGGCCTATCAGCCCCAGCATTTT
CASSYLLTRDRAYQPQHF
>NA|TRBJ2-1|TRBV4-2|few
TGTGCCAGCAGCCAATTCCGGGACTTTTACAATGAGCAGTTCTTC
CASSQFRDFYNEQFF
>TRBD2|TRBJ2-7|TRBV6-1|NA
TGTGCCAGCAGCCTCAGTCTAGCGGGGGCGTCCTACGAGCAGTACTTC
CASSLSLAGASYEQYF
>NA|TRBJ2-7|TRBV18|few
TGTGCCAGCTCCCCACCGGGTTTAACTTCGTACGAGCAGTACTTC
CASSPPGLTSYEQYF
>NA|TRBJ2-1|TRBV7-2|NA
TGTGCCAGCAGCTTGGCTATATTCAATGAGCAGTTCTTC
CASSLAIFNEQFF
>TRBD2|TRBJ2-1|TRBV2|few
TGTGCCAGGACGGGACTAGCGGGAGCTTACAATGAGCAGTTCTTC
CARTGLAGAYNEQFF
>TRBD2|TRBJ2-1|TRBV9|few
TGTGCCAGCAGCGGAAGCGGGAGGGGAAATGAGCAGTTCTTC
CASSGSGRGNEQFF
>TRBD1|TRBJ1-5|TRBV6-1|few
TGTGCCAGCAGTGCCGGGACAGGGGGCCGTGTCAATCAGCCCCAGCATTTT
CASSAGTGGRVNQPQHF
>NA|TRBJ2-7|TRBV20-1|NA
TGCAGTGCTGTGGCTAGCAGAAGCCACTACGAGCAGTACTTC
CSAVASRSHYEQYF
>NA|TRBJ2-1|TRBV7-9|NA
TGTGCCAGCAGTCAACATGGCGGGTCCTACGATGAGCAGTTCTTC
CASSQHGGSYDEQFF
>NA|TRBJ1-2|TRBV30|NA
TGTGCCTGGAGTGACCGCAGGGATGGCTACACCTTC
CAWSDRRDGYTF
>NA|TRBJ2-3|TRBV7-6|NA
TGTGCCAGCAGCTTAACCCACGGTGATACGCAGTATTTT
CASSLTHGDTQYF
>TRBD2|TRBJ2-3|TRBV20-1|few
TGCAGTGCTAACGCCCTGCGGCTAGCGGGCACAGATACGCAGTATTTT
CSANALRLAGTDTQYF
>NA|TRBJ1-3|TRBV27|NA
TGTGCCAGCAGTTTGAAGGGTACTGGAAACACCATATATTTT
CASSLKGTGNTIYF
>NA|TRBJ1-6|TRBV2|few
TGTGCCAGCAGTGAAGGGACAGCACCCAATTCACCCCTCCACTTT
CASSEGTAPNSPLHF
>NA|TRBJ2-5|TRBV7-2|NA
TGTGCCAGCAGCTTAGGCCCTCATCAAGAGACCCAGTACTTC
CASSLGPHQETQYF
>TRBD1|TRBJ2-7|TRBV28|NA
TGTGCCAGCAGTCCGCTAACAGGGGTCGACGAGCAGTACTTC
CASSPLTGVDEQYF
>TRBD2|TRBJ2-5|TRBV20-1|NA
TGCAGTGCAAGGACTAGCGGGGACAATGAGCAGTACTTC
CSARTSGDNEQYF
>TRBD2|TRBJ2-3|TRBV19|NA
TGTGCCAGTAGTATGAATAGCGGGGGGGCAGATACGCAGTATTTT
CASSMNSGGADTQYF
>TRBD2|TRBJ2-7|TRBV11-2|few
TGTGCCAGCAGCTTAGTAGGTAGCGGGGACTCCTACGAGCAGTACTTC
CASSLVGSGDSYEQYF
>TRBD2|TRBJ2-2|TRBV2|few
TGTGCCAGCAGTGAATCTAGCGGGGGTTCCGGGGAGCTGTTTTTT
CASSESSGGSGELFF
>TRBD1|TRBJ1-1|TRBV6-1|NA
TGTGCCAGCCAAACTACAGGGGGGAACACTGAAGCTTTCTTT
CASQTTGGNTEAFF
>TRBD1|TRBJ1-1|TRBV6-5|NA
TGTGCCAGCATATCGGGGGACAGTGCCGAAGCTTTCTTT
CASISGDSAEAFF
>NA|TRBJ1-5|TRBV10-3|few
TGTGCCATCAGCCAGATTGATCAGCCCCAGCATTTT
CAISQIDQPQHF
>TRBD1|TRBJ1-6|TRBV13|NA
TGTGCCAGCAGCTCCCTCGGGACAGATAATTCACCCCTCCACTTT
CASSSLGTDNSPLHF
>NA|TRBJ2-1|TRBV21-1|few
TGTGCCAGCAGCAAAGTAGAAACTAGACCCGGAGCCTACAATGAGCAGTTCTTC
CASSKVETRPGAYNEQFF
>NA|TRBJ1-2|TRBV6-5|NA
TGTGCCAGCAGGTCCACAGGGTTGAACTATGGCTACACCTTC
CASRSTGLNYGYTF
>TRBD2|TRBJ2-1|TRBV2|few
TGTGCCAGCAGTGACATCTTAGCGGGGGGAGGCAATGAGCAGTTCTTC
CASSDILAGGGNEQFF
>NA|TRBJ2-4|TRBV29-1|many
TGCAGCGTTGGGGACGGAAACATTCAGTACTTC
CSVGDGNIQYF
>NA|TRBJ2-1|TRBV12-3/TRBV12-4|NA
TGTGCCAGCAGTTTGACCCGGTACGAGCAGTTCTTC
CASSLTRYEQFF
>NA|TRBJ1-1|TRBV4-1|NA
TGCGCCAGCAGCCAAGTCGGCATGAGCACTGAAGCTTTCTTT
CASSQVGMSTEAFF
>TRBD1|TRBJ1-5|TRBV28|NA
TGTGCCAGCAGTTTATCCGGGACAGACCGCGCACAGCCCCAGCATTTT
CASSLSGTDRAQPQHF
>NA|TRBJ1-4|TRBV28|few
TGTGCCAGCAGTTCACGGGACGGGTATAATGAAAAACTGTTTTTT
CASSSRDGYNEKLFF
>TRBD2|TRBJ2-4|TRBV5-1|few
TGCGCCAGCAGCCTAGGGACTAGCTCTTTAAACATTCAGTACTTC
CASSLGTSSLNIQYF
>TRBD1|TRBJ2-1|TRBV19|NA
TGTGCCAGTAGTATCTTAACCCGGACAGGGGGTTACAATGAGCAGTTCTTC
CASSILTRTGGYNEQFF
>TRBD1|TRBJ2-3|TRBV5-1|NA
TGCGCCAGCAGCTGGACAACCGGGACAGGGGGCTTAGATACGCAGTATTTT
CASSWTTGTGGLDTQYF
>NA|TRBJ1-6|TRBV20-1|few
TGCAGTGCTAGGTGGGGAAGGGACCCCTATAATTCACCCCTCCACTTT
CSARWGRDPYNSPLHF
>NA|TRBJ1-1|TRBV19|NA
TGTGCCAGTAGTACGACAGTGGGAGGCACTGAAGCTTTCTTT
CASSTTVGGTEAFF
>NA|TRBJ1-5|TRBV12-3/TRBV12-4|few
TGTGCCAGCAGCACGTTACAGGGAGGGGATCAGCCCCAGCATTTT
CASSTLQGGDQPQHF
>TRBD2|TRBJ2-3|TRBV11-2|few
TGTGCCAGCAGCTTAGGCCCCGTTTCGCGGGGGGATACGCAGTATTTT
CASSLGPVSRGDTQYF
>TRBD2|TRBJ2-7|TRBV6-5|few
TGTGCCAGTCAGACAGCGGGGAATACCTACGAGCAGTACTTC
CASQTAGNTYEQYF
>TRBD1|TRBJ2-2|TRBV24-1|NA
TGTGCCACCAGTGATCTTGCCTGGACAGGGGTGACCGGGGAGCTGTTTTTT
CATSDLAWTGVTGELFF
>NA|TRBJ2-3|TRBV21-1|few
TGTGCCAGCATCTTGCACCCGACAGATACGCAGTATTTT
CASILHPTDTQYF
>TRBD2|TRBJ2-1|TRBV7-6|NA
TGTGCCAGCAGCTCTCTAGCGGGGGGGCTTTCCTACAATGAGCAGTTCTTC
CASSSLAGGLSYNEQFF